The clone carrying this T cell receptor beta chain was counted ten times or more. The antigen is undetermined. Sorting that relied on CD45RO/CCR7/CD25/CD127/CD95/CD27 yielded CD4+ naive, central memory, regulatory and stem cell-like memory cells. The record originates from a study of beta chain features in type 1 diabetes. The CDR3 has 10 amino acids. The V and J ends lost 5 bases and 8 bases respectively, with 6 bases between them. CDR1 and CDR2 from the germline V gene are MDHEN and SYDVKM. Study-level results: Significant though moderate, a shortening of TCRB CDR3s appeared in all four CD4+ subsets of Type 1 diabetes patients.

Every isolated RNA sample was fully reverse transcribed, so sequencing captured expressed TCRB transcripts. This table comes from immunoSEQ multiplex PCR, and its TCRdb copy is limited to in-frame clones, with some not included. The repertoire has some 370,000 clones, about 10% of them found once; the top ten carry roughly 0.54%. The sequencing input was central memory CD4+ T cells from blood. This rearrangement joins TRBV28 to TRBJ1-2; no reliable D call. This clonotype was obtained from a man aged 25 to 45 with type 1 diabetes. As DNA, the CDR3 is TGTGCCAGCAGTGCAAAGGGCTACACCTTC. Its translation: CASSAKGYTF.